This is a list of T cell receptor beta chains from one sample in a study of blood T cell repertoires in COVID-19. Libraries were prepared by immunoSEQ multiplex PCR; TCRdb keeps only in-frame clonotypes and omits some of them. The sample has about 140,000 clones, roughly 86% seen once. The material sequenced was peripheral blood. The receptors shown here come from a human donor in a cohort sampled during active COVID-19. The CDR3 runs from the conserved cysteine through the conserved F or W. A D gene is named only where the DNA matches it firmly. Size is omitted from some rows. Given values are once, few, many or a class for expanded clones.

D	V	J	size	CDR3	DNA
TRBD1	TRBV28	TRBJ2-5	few	CASSHRGRRETQYF	TGTGCCAGCAGCCACAGGGGGCGCAGGGAGACCCAGTACTTC
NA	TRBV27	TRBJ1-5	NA	CASSTVGNQPQHF	TGTGCCAGCAGCACAGTAGGCAATCAGCCCCAGCATTTT
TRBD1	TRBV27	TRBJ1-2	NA	CASSLLPRTGEDGYTF	TGTGCCAGCAGCTTGTTACCAAGAACAGGGGAGGATGGCTACACCTTC
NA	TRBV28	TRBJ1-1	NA	CASRATGLRNTEAFF	TGTGCCAGCAGGGCCACGGGACTCCGGAACACTGAAGCTTTCTTT
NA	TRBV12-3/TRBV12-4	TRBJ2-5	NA	CASSLASQETQYF	TGTGCCAGCAGTTTAGCTAGCCAAGAGACCCAGTACTTC
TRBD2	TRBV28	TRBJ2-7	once	CASSRLAGKSYEQYF	TGTGCCAGCAGCCGACTAGCGGGAAAGTCCTACGAGCAGTACTTC
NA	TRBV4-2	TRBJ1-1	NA	CASSYTRGGNTEAFF	TGTGCCAGCAGTTACACCCGGGGTGGGAACACTGAAGCTTTCTTT
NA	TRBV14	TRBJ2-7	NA	CASSQARPAGEQYF	TGTGCCAGCAGCCAAGCCAGACCGGCGGGCGAGCAGTACTTC
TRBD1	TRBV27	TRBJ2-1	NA	CASSPGTARANEQFF	TGTGCCAGCAGCCCCGGGACAGCGAGGGCAAATGAGCAGTTCTTC
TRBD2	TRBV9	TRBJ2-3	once	CASSVVGSGGFTDTQYF	TGTGCCAGCAGCGTAGTGGGTAGCGGGGGTTTTACAGATACGCAGTATTTT
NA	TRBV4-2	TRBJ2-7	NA	CASSPADSREQYF	TGTGCCAGCAGCCCCGCGGATAGTAGGGAGCAGTACTTC
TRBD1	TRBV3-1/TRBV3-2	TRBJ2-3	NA	CASSQGFSGGEKLVDTQYF	TGTGCCAGCAGCCAAGGTTTCTCAGGGGGAGAAAAGCTCGTGGATACGCAGTATTTT
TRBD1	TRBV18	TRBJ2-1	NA	CASSPRTGDSYNEQFF	TGTGCCAGCTCACCGAGGACAGGGGACTCCTACAATGAGCAGTTCTTC
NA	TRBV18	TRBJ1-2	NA	CASSPLQDYGYTF	TGTGCCAGCTCACCACTACAGGACTATGGCTACACCTTC
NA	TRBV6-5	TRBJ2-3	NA	CASSYTGDTQYF	TGTGCCAGCAGTTACACCGGAGATACGCAGTATTTT
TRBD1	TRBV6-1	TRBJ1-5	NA	CASSEIPTGIGGNQPQHF	TGTGCCAGCAGTGAAATTCCGACAGGGATAGGGGGCAATCAGCCCCAGCATTTT
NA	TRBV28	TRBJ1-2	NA	CASSLEFNYGYTF	TGTGCCAGCAGTTTAGAGTTTAACTATGGCTACACCTTC
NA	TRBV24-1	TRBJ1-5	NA	CATSERTESNQPQHF	TGTGCCACCAGTGAACGGACAGAAAGCAATCAGCCCCAGCATTTT
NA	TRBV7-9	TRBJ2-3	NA	CASSSGTDTQYF	TGTGCCAGCAGCTCAGGCACAGATACGCAGTATTTT
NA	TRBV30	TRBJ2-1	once	CAWSKRQRGNEQFF	TGTGCCTGGAGTAAGCGCCAGCGAGGCAATGAGCAGTTCTTC
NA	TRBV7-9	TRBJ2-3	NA	CASSFLASGDTQYF	TGTGCCAGCAGCTTTCTAGCGTCAGGTGATACGCAGTATTTT
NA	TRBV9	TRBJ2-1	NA	CASSGRGYYNEQFF	TGTGCCAGCAGCGGCAGGGGATACTACAATGAGCAGTTCTTC
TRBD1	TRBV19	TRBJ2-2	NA	CASSPRDRGRNTGELFF	TGTGCCAGTAGTCCCCGGGACAGGGGCCGTAACACCGGGGAGCTGTTTTTT
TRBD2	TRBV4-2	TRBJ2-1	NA	CASSPGAGGSSYNEQFF	TGTGCCAGCAGCCCAGGGGCGGGGGGGAGCTCCTACAATGAGCAGTTCTTC
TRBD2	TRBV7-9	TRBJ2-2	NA	CASRTAGKNTGELFF	TGTGCCAGCAGAACAGCGGGGAAGAACACCGGGGAGCTGTTTTTT
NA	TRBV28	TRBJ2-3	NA	CASSLNSGAFTQYF	TGTGCCAGCAGTTTAAATAGTGGTGCTTTTACGCAGTATTTT
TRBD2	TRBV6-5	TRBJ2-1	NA	CASSSPTSRKQFF	TGTGCCAGCAGTTCCCCGACTAGCCGCAAGCAGTTCTTC
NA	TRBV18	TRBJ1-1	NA	CASSPPGRGAEAFF	TGTGCCAGCTCACCCCCGGGTAGAGGCGCTGAAGCTTTCTTT
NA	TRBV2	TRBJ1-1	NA	CASRFQGGYTEAFF	TGTGCCAGCAGATTCCAGGGAGGTTACACTGAAGCTTTCTTT
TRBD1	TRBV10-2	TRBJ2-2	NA	CASKETGPGELFF	TGCGCCAGCAAAGAGACAGGGCCCGGGGAGCTGTTTTTT
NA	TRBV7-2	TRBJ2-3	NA	CASPRGEAAVTDTQYF	TGTGCCAGCCCCAGAGGGGAGGCGGCCGTTACAGATACGCAGTATTTT
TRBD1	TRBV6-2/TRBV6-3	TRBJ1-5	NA	CASSHRTGGGVSNQPQHF	TGTGCCAGCAGCCACCGGACAGGGGGGGGAGTGAGCAATCAGCCCCAGCATTTT
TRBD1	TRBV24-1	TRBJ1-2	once	CATSEGQGSGYTF	TGTGCCACCAGTGAAGGACAGGGTAGTGGCTACACCTTC
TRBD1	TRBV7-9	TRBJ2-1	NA	CASSPGTGRNEQFF	TGTGCCAGCAGCCCCGGGACAGGACGCAATGAGCAGTTCTTC
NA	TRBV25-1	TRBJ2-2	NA	CASSEPDTGELFF	TGTGCCAGCAGTGAACCGGACACCGGGGAGCTGTTTTTT
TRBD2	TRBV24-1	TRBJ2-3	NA	CATQRTSGITDTQYF	TGTGCCACCCAGAGGACTAGCGGGATAACAGATACGCAGTATTTT
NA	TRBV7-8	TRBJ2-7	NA	CASSLELGALYEQYF	TGTGCCAGCAGCTTAGAACTGGGGGCGCTGTACGAGCAGTACTTC
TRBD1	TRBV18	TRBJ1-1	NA	CASSPQGAGMNTEAFF	TGTGCCAGCTCACCACAGGGGGCGGGGATGAACACTGAAGCTTTCTTT
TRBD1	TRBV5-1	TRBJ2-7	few	CASSQTGGEQYF	TGCGCCAGCAGCCAAACAGGGGGCGAGCAGTACTTC
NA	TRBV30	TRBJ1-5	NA	CAWSRWGGEEPQHF	TGTGCCTGGAGTCGCTGGGGGGGGGAAGAGCCCCAGCATTTT
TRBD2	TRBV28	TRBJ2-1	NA	CASSVLAGGGNEQFF	TGTGCCAGCAGTGTACTAGCGGGAGGGGGCAATGAGCAGTTCTTC
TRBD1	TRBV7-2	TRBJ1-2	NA	CASSPQGGNYGYTF	TGTGCCAGCAGCCCCCAGGGGGGCAACTATGGCTACACCTTC
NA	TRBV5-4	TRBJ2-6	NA	CASSGVPRGSGANVLTF	TGTGCCAGCAGTGGGGTCCCCCGGGGTTCTGGGGCCAACGTCCTGACTTTC
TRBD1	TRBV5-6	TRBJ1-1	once	CASSLVTGGAWDTEAFF	TGTGCCAGCAGCTTGGTTACAGGGGGCGCGTGGGACACTGAAGCTTTCTTT
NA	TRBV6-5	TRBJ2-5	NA	CARALGGQETQYF	TGTGCGCGGGCTTTGGGGGGCCAAGAGACCCAGTACTTC